The 28 T cell receptor beta chains in this list originate from one sample, sequenced in a study of blood T cell repertoires in COVID-19. Using immunoSEQ multiplex PCR, the repertoire was profiled, and TCRdb retains in-frame clones only, with some absent. The profile shows around 340,000 clones, about 83% of them singletons. The material sequenced was peripheral blood. These receptors originate from a man aged 25 to 40 with active or convalescent COVID-19.

The V call is TRBV4-1, the J call TRBJ1-5; D not certain. This CDR3 region has 13 residues. V dropped 1 base and J dropped 5 bases, with 6 bases sitting between them. CDR1 is MGHRA and CDR2 is YSYEKL in the germline V gene. CDR3 sequence (DNA): TGCGCCAGCAGCCAAGGAGAGGATCAGCCCCAGCATTTT. It yields the protein CASSQGEDQPQHF.

J is TRBJ1-2 and V is TRBV19; maybe TRBD1 (6 bases). Germline CDR1 LNHDA, CDR2 SQIVND (reference sequence). V gave up 6 bases and J gave up 7 bases, with 27 bases separating them. This CDR3 contains 17 residues. The CDR3 DNA reads as TGTGCCAGTAGGGGGGGGCGCGATCCCTTTCTGGATCTTGGCTACACCTTC. Translating it yields CASRGGRDPFLDLGYTF.

This clone has more than one count but fewer than ten. V is TRBV7-3 and J is TRBJ1-2; no reliable D call. The CDR3 covers 13 residues. Germline V CDR1 and CDR2: SGHTA, FQGTGA. V was pared by 4 bases and J by 4 bases, with 10 bases between. CDR3 DNA sequence: TGTGCCAGCAGCTCGGGGAGGGCCTATGGCTACACCTTC. Translating it yields CASSSGRAYGYTF.

V gene TRBV7-2 combines with J gene TRBJ2-2, with 8 bases that match TRBD2. The J segment lost 5 bases and the V segment lost 5 bases, leaving 16 bases of the junction unmatched. This CDR3 is built from 18 residues. Germline loops: CDR1 SGHTA, CDR2 FQGNSA. CDR3 amino acids: CASSIEGGAGDWTGELFF. The CDR3 DNA reads as TGTGCCAGCAGCATAGAGGGTGGAGCGGGGGATTGGACCGGGGAGCTGTTTTTT. Filled out from reference TRBV7-2 and TRBJ2-2, the complete variable domain reads GAGVSQSPSNKVTEKGKDVELRCDPISGHTALYWYRQSLGQGLEFLIYFQGNSAPDKSGLPSDRFSAERTGGSVSTLTIQRTQQEDSAVYLCASSIEGGAGDWTGELFFGEGSRLTVL.

The chain links TRBV19 to TRBJ2-1; no clear D. The CDR3 length is 17 residues. V was clipped by 7 bases and J by 6 bases, with 25 bases between them. Germline assignment: CDR1 LNHDA and CDR2 SQIVND (reference sequence). Written as DNA, the CDR3 is TGTGCCAGTAACCCGCACTCACCAACGAGTCCAGGCAATGAGCAGTTCTTC. Its protein product is CASNPHSPTSPGNEQFF.

The chain couples TRBV20-1 to TRBJ2-3; D is unclear. V lost 4 bases to trimming and J lost 10 bases, with 12 bases between them. Germline CDR1 is DFQATT and CDR2 is SNEGSKA (reference sequence). The CDR3 runs to 11 residues. CDR3 residues: CSATSDAPQYF. The DNA for the CDR3 is TGCAGTGCTACGAGCGACGCCCCGCAGTATTTT.

A note on this clone: The same CDR3 can be traced to other DNA sequences in this sample. CDR3 DNA sequence: TGTGCCAGCAGTTTAGAGGGGATCTATGGCTACACCTTC. Translated, it gives CASSLEGIYGYTF. This chain uses TRBV12-3 or TRBV12-4 with TRBJ1-2; tentatively, D is TRBD1 (5 bases). V was clipped by 1 base and J by 4 bases, with 7 bases between them. This CDR3 has 13 residues.

The J gene is TRBJ1-4, the V gene TRBV4-2, with D possibly TRBD1 on 5 matching bases. The germline V gene has CDR1 LGHNA and CDR2 YNFKEQ. With 3 bases removed from V and 3 bases from J, the gap between germline ends came to 8 bases. The CDR3 length is 14 residues. This chain's CDR3 is CASSQAQANEKLFF. The CDR3, as DNA: TGTGCCAGCAGCCAGGCACAGGCTAATGAAAAACTGTTTTTT.

This sequence joins TRBV24-1 and TRBJ1-2; weak D call: TRBD1 (5 bases). This CDR3 spans 14 amino acids. Germline V CDR1 and CDR2: KGHDR, SFDVKD. With 2 bases removed from V and 3 bases from J, the gap between germline ends came to 9 bases. The CDR3 nucleotides read TGTGCCACCAGTGATTATCGCAGGGACTATGGCTACACCTTC. Translated: CATSDYRRDYGYTF.

The CDR3 sequence: CASSQGQGENQPQHF. The DNA of the CDR3 is TGCGCCAGCAGCCAAGGACAGGGAGAGAATCAGCCCCAGCATTTT. This chain uses TRBV4-3 with TRBJ1-5, with TRBD1 matching over 7 bases. From germline, CDR1 is LGHNA and CDR2 YSLEER. V was pared by 1 base and J by 4 bases, with 4 bases of the junction left unmatched. The CDR3 extends over 15 amino acids.

This chain connects TRBV28 to TRBJ1-4, with 7 bases that match TRBD1. This CDR3 has 15 residues. CDR1 MDHEN and CDR2 SYDVKM come from the germline V gene. J lost 6 bases, V lost 0 bases, and 4 bases had no gene match. The chain's CDR3 is CASSLWTGKDEKLFF. In DNA, the CDR3 is TGTGCCAGCAGTTTATGGACAGGGAAGGATGAAAAACTGTTTTTT.

The chain combines TRBV5-1 with TRBJ2-7; D possibly corresponds to TRBD2 (6 bases). The length of the CDR3 is 14 residues. V was trimmed by 4 bases and J by 5 bases, leaving 16 bases between them. In germline, CDR1 is SGHRS, CDR2 YFSETQ. The CDR3, as DNA: TGCGCCAGCAGCCCTCTCCTAGCGTCGGACGAGCAGTACTTC. Amino acids: CASSPLLASDEQYF.

This clone has only a few counts. Different DNA sequences within this sample yield the same CDR3. CDR3 in DNA: TGTGCCAGCAGCCAAGACTGGACAGCCTACAATGAGCAGTTCTTC. It specifies CASSQDWTAYNEQFF. V usage is TRBV3-1 (or the pseudogene TRBV3-2) and J usage is TRBJ2-1, with D maybe TRBD1 (6 bases). This CDR3 has 15 residues. V lost 0 bases and J lost 2, with 8 bases in between. Germline assignment: CDR1 LGHDT and CDR2 YNNKEL (reference sequence).

The chain carries TRBV19 and TRBJ1-3; maybe TRBD1 (5 bases). The V gene's germline CDR1 is LNHDA and CDR2 SQIVND (reference sequence). Trimming took 7 bases from V and 8 from J, leaving 18 bases between them. The CDR3 runs 14 residues. The CDR3 sequence is CASTHRRDWDTIYF. Written as DNA, the CDR3 is TGTGCCAGTACCCACAGGCGGGACTGGGACACCATATATTTT.

The chain joins TRBV30 to TRBJ1-2, with a tentative D call TRBD1 (5 bases). Trimming removed 7 bases from V and 9 bases from J, with 12 bases in between. The CDR3 consists of 10 residues. CDR1 is GTSNPN and CDR2 is SVGIG in the germline V gene (reference sequence). Here the CDR3 reads CASLGERYTF. CDR3 nucleotides: TGTGCCTCGTTAGGGGAACGCTACACCTTC.

As DNA, the CDR3 is TGTGCCAGCTCAAACGGGGGTAGCACTGAAGCTTTCTTT. Translating gives CASSNGGSTEAFF. V is TRBV11-2 and J is TRBJ1-1, with a possible D match to TRBD1 (5 bases). The CDR3 covers 13 residues. Trimming shortened V by 8 bases and J by 4 bases, and 14 bases separated the two germline ends. Germline CDR1 SGHAT, CDR2 FQNNGV.

This clone turned up a few times. This sequence joins TRBV5-4 and TRBJ2-5; perhaps TRBD2 as D (6 bases). CDR3 length equals 16 residues. Germline V gives CDR1 SGHNT, CDR2 YYREEE (reference sequence). V was shortened by 4 bases and J by 0 bases, with 16 bases between the two germline ends. CDR3 protein: CASSPGVAVYQETQYF. The CDR3 DNA follows: TGTGCCAGCAGCCCGGGGGTAGCGGTGTACCAAGAGACCCAGTACTTC.

CDR3 sequence (DNA): TGTGCCAGCAGCCTCGATGGGCAGGGCGGGGGAAAACTGTTTTTT. Translated: CASSLDGQGGGKLFF. The chain is built from TRBV9 and TRBJ1-4, with a weak D call TRBD1 (5 bases). There are 15 residues in the CDR3. The V and J ends lost 4 bases and 10 bases respectively, with 20 bases between them. Germline CDR1 reads SGDLS; CDR2 reads YYNGEE.

The chain carries TRBV4-1 and TRBJ1-2; D unresolved. Germline V gives CDR1 MGHRA, CDR2 YSYEKL. With 0 bases removed from V and 5 bases from J, the gap between germline ends came to 13 bases. CDR3 length: 15 amino acids. In DNA, the CDR3 is TGCGCCAGCAGCCAAGATCTTAACAAGTCATATGGCTACACCTTC. As protein: CASSQDLNKSYGYTF.

This chain uses TRBV19 with TRBJ2-3; 9 nucleotides line up with TRBD1. Germline V gene lookup returns CDR1 LNHDA and CDR2 SQIVND (reference sequence). V shed 6 bases and J 2 bases; nucleotides not matched to a gene: 12. CDR3 length equals 17 residues. CDR3 protein: CASSRKQGARNTDTQYF. The CDR3 DNA sequence: TGTGCCAGTAGCCGCAAACAGGGGGCGAGGAACACAGATACGCAGTATTTT.

The CDR3 sequence is CASSRETGGDYGYTF. The CDR3 DNA follows: TGTGCCAGCAGCCGAGAGACAGGGGGCGACTATGGCTACACCTTC. The gene calls are TRBV7-8 and TRBJ1-2, with 10 bases fitting TRBD1. Germline loops: CDR1 SGHVS, CDR2 FQNEAQ. CDR3 size: 15 residues. J was trimmed by 3 bases and V by 5 bases; bases with no gene match: 6.

This clone was observed a single time. V is TRBV12-3 or TRBV12-4 and J is TRBJ2-7; tentative D call: TRBD1 (5 bases). This CDR3 is 13 amino acids long. Trimming removed 6 bases at V and 4 bases at J, with 13 bases between. CDR3 bases: TGTGCCAGCAGCACCTCCCAGGGTTACGAGCAGTACTTC. This codes for CASSTSQGYEQYF.

The chain uses TRBV7-3 and TRBJ2-1, with 11 bases matching TRBD1. Germline assignment: CDR1 SGHTA and CDR2 FQGTGA. The V gene end was trimmed by 5 bases and the J gene end by 8 bases; junction bases not matched to a gene: 8. This CDR3 comprises 15 residues. The DNA for the CDR3 is TGTGCCAGCAGCCCTAAGGGACAGGGGGTCGATGAGCAGTTCTTC. Translated: CASSPKGQGVDEQFF.

The genes are TRBV12-3 or TRBV12-4 and TRBJ1-2; D gene uncertain. This CDR3 has 12 residues. Deletions cut 3 bases from V and 6 bases from J, with 8 bases between. The CDR3 reads CASSFNEDGYTF. The CDR3 region has the DNA TGTGCCAGCAGTTTTAACGAGGATGGCTACACCTTC.

The chain carries TRBV30 and TRBJ2-2; the D gene is possibly TRBD2 (6 bases). The CDR3 is 15 residues long. The V end lost 4 bases, the J end lost 5 bases, and 17 bases lay between the germline ends. The germline V gene has CDR1 GTSNPN and CDR2 SVGIG (reference sequence). CDR3 amino acids: CAWNPAGLGTGELFF. The CDR3 nucleotides read TGTGCCTGGAACCCAGCGGGTTTGGGGACCGGGGAGCTGTTTTTT.

The rearrangement links TRBV6-2 or TRBV6-3 to TRBJ2-1; 7 nucleotides align to TRBD1. With 5 bases clipped from V and 9 bases from J, the junction kept 13 bases outside the gene matches. Germline values: CDR1 MNHEY, CDR2 SVGEGT. There are 15 residues in the CDR3. The CDR3 reads CASSPRGGAQGEQFF. The DNA of the CDR3 is TGTGCCAGCAGTCCGAGAGGGGGCGCACAGGGTGAGCAGTTCTTC.

This clone has just one count. This chain connects TRBV6-1 to TRBJ1-1; 7 bases fit TRBD1. The CDR3 spans 14 residues. CDR1 is MNHNS and CDR2 is SASEGT in the germline V gene. V gave up 3 bases and J gave up 5 bases; unmatched junction bases: 6. In DNA form, the CDR3 reads TGTGCCAGCAGTGATGGGACAGCTTCGACTGAAGCTTTCTTT. Amino acids: CASSDGTASTEAFF.

The chain combines TRBV4-1 with TRBJ2-7, with a possible D match to TRBD2 (6 bases). Trimming pared 0 bases from V and 0 bases from J, leaving 6 bases between. Germline lookup yields CDR1 MGHRA and CDR2 YSYEKL. CDR3 length: 14 amino acids. CDR3 residues: CASSQDGSSYEQYF. The CDR3 DNA follows: TGCGCCAGCAGCCAAGACGGGAGCTCCTACGAGCAGTACTTC.